A single sample is the source of the 13 T cell receptor beta chains below, sequenced in a study of blood T cell repertoires in COVID-19. The data were produced by immunoSEQ multiplex PCR, yet TCRdb's version contains in-frame clones alone and is incomplete. The repertoire holds approximately 350,000 clones, with around 83% as singletons. Material for sequencing was PBMCs or T cells enriched from blood (not recorded which). Receptor source: a woman aged 45-60 years who had recovered from COVID-19.

The rearrangement joins TRBV24-1 to TRBJ2-3; 7 positions match TRBD2. With V trimmed by 3 bases and J by 0 bases, 8 bases remained unmatched. This CDR3 contains 17 residues. Per the germline V gene, CDR1 is KGHDR and CDR2 is SFDVKD. The CDR3 coding sequence is TGTGCCACCAGTGATGGGAGACTAGCAGCCAGCACAGATACGCAGTATTTT. Translation: CATSDGRLAASTDTQYF.

This clone was detected only once. CDR3 sequence: CASSPRGDGDGYTF. DNA of the CDR3: TGTGCCAGCTCACCACGGGGAGACGGGGATGGCTACACCTTC. The chain combines TRBV18 with TRBJ1-2; D remains unclear. The CDR3 sequence is 14 residues long. The germline V gene encodes CDR1 KGHSH and CDR2 LQKENI. V gave up 1 base and J gave up 6 bases, with 12 bases separating them.

The chain recombines TRBV7-2 with TRBJ1-2; D is unresolved. The CDR3 is 13 amino acids. Germline lookup yields CDR1 SGHTA and CDR2 FQGNSA. Trimming left V 5 bases short and J 4 bases short, with 11 bases between. The CDR3 protein is CASSPGRIYGYTF. CDR3 nucleotides: TGTGCCAGCAGCCCCGGGAGGATCTATGGCTACACCTTC. The full variable domain, rest sourced from reference TRBV7-2 and TRBJ1-2, is GAGVSQSPSNKVTEKGKDVELRCDPISGHTALYWYRQSLGQGLEFLIYFQGNSAPDKSGLPSDRFSAERTGGSVSTLTIQRTQQEDSAVYLCASSPGRIYGYTFGSGTRLTVV.

The V gene is TRBV12-3 or TRBV12-4, the J gene TRBJ1-2, with 7 bases aligning to TRBD1. Trimming at V came to 2 bases and at J to 9 bases, leaving 6 bases not matched to a gene. CDR3 length: 13 amino acids. In DNA form, the CDR3 reads TGTGCCAGCAGTTTACCGCCGGGACAGAGCTACACCTTC. Amino acids: CASSLPPGQSYTF.

This chain joins TRBV29-1 and TRBJ2-7, with 7 bases fitting TRBD2. The trim removed 4 bases at V and 4 bases at J, leaving 10 bases unmatched. Germline values: CDR1 SQVTM, CDR2 ANQGSEA. CDR3 length: 14 amino acids. CDR3 sequence reads: CSVAAGTGGYEQYF. The CDR3 DNA reads TGCAGCGTTGCAGCGGGAACAGGAGGGTACGAGCAGTACTTC.

The chain links TRBV5-1 to TRBJ2-3; 9 nucleotides match TRBD2. Germline CDR1 SGHRS, CDR2 YFSETQ. Trimming at V came to 2 bases and at J to 6 bases, leaving 13 bases not matched to a gene. The CDR3 runs 17 residues. The CDR3 spells CASSFLALAGNVDTQYF. The DNA for the CDR3 is TGCGCCAGCAGCTTCCTGGCGCTAGCGGGAAACGTGGATACGCAGTATTTT.

The chain is built from TRBV5-4 and TRBJ1-1; D is unresolved. CDR1 and CDR2 (germline): SGHNT, YYREEE (reference sequence). CDR3 length equals 14 residues. The V end was cut by 2 bases, the J end by 5 bases, with 13 bases between. CDR3 loop: CASSLGRRDTEAFF. In nucleotides, the CDR3 is TGTGCCAGCAGCTTAGGTAGGAGGGATACTGAAGCTTTCTTT.

The rearrangement uses TRBV3-1 (or the pseudogene TRBV3-2) and TRBJ2-7; D possibly corresponds to TRBD1 (6 bases). Germline V gene data show CDR1 as LGHDT and CDR2 as YNNKEL (reference sequence). The ends were cut back, 1 base at V and 5 bases at J, with 18 bases in the middle. CDR3 length: 16 residues. The CDR3 nucleotides are TGTGCCAGCAGCCAAGTTGCAAGGGGGATTTTCCACGAGCAGTACTTC. Its translation is CASSQVARGIFHEQYF.

V gene TRBV3-1 (or the pseudogene TRBV3-2) combines with J gene TRBJ1-1; D perhaps matches TRBD1 (5 bases). The CDR3 is 12 residues long. Trimming left V 4 bases short and J 4 bases short, with 7 bases between. Germline CDR1 LGHDT, CDR2 YNNKEL (reference sequence). The chain's CDR3 is CASSLGVTEAFF. CDR3 in DNA: TGTGCCAGCAGCCTAGGGGTCACTGAAGCTTTCTTT.

This clone has a handful of counts. This chain joins TRBV5-1 and TRBJ1-2; 11 nucleotides match TRBD1. V shed 2 bases and J 4 bases; nucleotides not matched to a gene: 7. Germline CDR1 and CDR2: SGHRS and YFSETQ. The CDR3 runs to 16 residues. CDR3 in amino acids: CASSFRDRGLVYGYTF. The CDR3 coding sequence is TGCGCCAGCAGCTTCCGGGACAGGGGGTTAGTCTATGGCTACACCTTC.

This sequence joins TRBV5-3 and TRBJ1-1; D unclear. TRBV5-3 is an open reading frame, and its role is uncertain. The CDR3 is 18 amino acids. The V end lost 3 bases, the J end lost 4 bases, and 25 bases lay between the germline ends. The CDR3 loop is CARSSEAGNRPIGTEAFF. The CDR3, as DNA: TGTGCCAGAAGCTCCGAAGCAGGAAACCGGCCAATCGGCACTGAAGCTTTCTTT.

This chain joins TRBV27 and TRBJ1-4, with TRBD1 matching over 8 bases. Per the germline V gene, CDR1 is MNHEY and CDR2 is SMNVEV (reference sequence). V shed 5 bases, J shed 4 bases, and the junction held 6 bases outside the gene matches. The CDR3 has 15 residues. CDR3 nucleotides: TGTGCCAGCAGTCCGCAGGGGGCTGGTAATGAAAAACTGTTTTTT. This sequence encodes CASSPQGAGNEKLFF.

This chain joins TRBV4-2 and TRBJ2-7; 14 nucleotides match TRBD2. The CDR3 is 17 residues long. Germline-derived CDR1 and CDR2 are LGHNA and YNFKEQ. J lost 4 bases, V lost 4 bases, and 9 bases had no gene match. The CDR3 DNA is TGTGCCAGCAGCCCTCTCCCCGGGACTAGCGGGAGATACGAGCAGTACTTC. Its protein is CASSPLPGTSGRYEQYF.